These 18 T cell receptor beta chains share one sample of origin, sequenced in a study of T cell changes during pregnancy in multiple sclerosis. Sequencing used immunoSEQ multiplex PCR; TCRdb keeps in-frame clones, though not all of them. The repertoire includes about 96,000 clones, approximately 92% of them detected once, and roughly 3% sits in the top ten. Sequencing was performed on peripheral blood, taken in the first trimester of pregnancy. Source of these receptors: a female donor with multiple sclerosis, enrolled in a pregnancy study.

The chain combines TRBV5-6 with TRBJ2-7, with 7 bases identical to TRBD2. Per the germline V gene, CDR1 is SGHDT and CDR2 is YYEEEE. This CDR3 spans 15 amino acids. V was clipped by 1 base and J by 0 bases; unmatched bases: 4. The CDR3 coding sequence is TGTGCCAGCAGCTTGAGCCTAGCGGACTCCTACGAGCAGTACTTC. Amino acid sequence: CASSLSLADSYEQYF.

V gene TRBV7-3 combines with J gene TRBJ2-1, with D hard to call. The germline V gene encodes CDR1 SGHTA and CDR2 FQGTGA. Trimming removed 2 bases from V and 9 bases from J, with 11 bases in between. The CDR3 sequence is 13 residues long. CDR3 residues: CASSLADELEQFF. In DNA, the CDR3 is TGTGCCAGCAGCTTAGCTGATGAGCTTGAGCAGTTCTTC.

The V and J genes are TRBV5-5 and TRBJ2-7; D not resolved. Trimming shortened V by 0 bases and J by 3 bases, and 7 bases separated the two germline ends. Germline CDR1 is SGHKS and CDR2 is YYEKEE (reference sequence). This CDR3 spans 13 amino acids. The CDR3 reads CASSLDRVYEQYF. CDR3 nucleotide sequence: TGTGCCAGCAGCTTGGACCGAGTCTACGAGCAGTACTTC.

The rearrangement uses TRBV28 and TRBJ2-7, with TRBD1 identical over 11 bases. In germline, CDR1 is MDHEN, CDR2 SYDVKM. The length of the CDR3 is 14 residues. V shed 4 bases and J 2 bases; nucleotides not matched to a gene: 1. For the CDR3, the DNA is TGTGCCAGCAGTTCGGGACAGGGGGCCTACGAGCAGTACTTC. Translated: CASSSGQGAYEQYF.

This clone was detected a few times. The genes are TRBV19 and TRBJ1-1; D unclear. The V gene's germline CDR1 is LNHDA and CDR2 SQIVND (reference sequence). The CDR3 is 11 residues long. V was pared by 7 bases and J by 4 bases, with 7 bases between. The CDR3 DNA reads TGTGCCAGTAAAGAGGGCACTGAAGCTTTCTTT. This translates into CASKEGTEAFF.

Concerning this clone itself: Germline and junction disagree at one end, which may indicate a read error. The chain recombines TRBV5-4 with TRBJ1-1; D is uncertain. This CDR3 has 14 amino acids. Per germline, CDR1 SGHNT and CDR2 YYREEE (reference sequence). CDR3 nucleotide sequence: TGTGCCAGCGGCTTGGCCGTTCCGGTCCCTGAAGCTTTCTTT. This codes for CASGLAVPVPEAFF.

The chain uses TRBV7-2 and TRBJ2-5; 7 bases match TRBD2. This CDR3 is built from 15 residues. With V trimmed by 4 bases and J by 3 bases, 8 bases remained unmatched. Germline V lookup: CDR1 SGHTA, CDR2 FQGNSA. CDR3 sequence (DNA): TGTGCCAGCAGCTATTACCCCGGGACTAAAGAGACCCAGTACTTC. Its protein product is CASSYYPGTKETQYF.

CDR3 nucleotides: TGCGCCAGCGGTCAACCTACTAGCAGGGAGCAGTTCTTC. Amino acids: CASGQPTSREQFF. The V call is TRBV5-1, the J call TRBJ2-1; D may be TRBD2 (6 bases). CDR1 and CDR2 from the germline V gene are SGHRS and YFSETQ. The CDR3 loop spans 13 amino acids. V lost 7 bases and J lost 10, with 18 bases in between.

The rearrangement links TRBV9 to TRBJ1-1; D uncertain. Trimming shortened V by 0 bases and J by 1 base, and 4 bases separated the two germline ends. Per the germline V gene, CDR1 is SGDLS and CDR2 is YYNGEE. The CDR3 contains 13 residues. This CDR3 is CASSVEQNTEAFF. The DNA of the CDR3 is TGTGCCAGCAGCGTAGAACAGAACACTGAAGCTTTCTTT. Filled out from reference TRBV9 and TRBJ1-1, the complete variable domain reads DSGVTQTPKHLITATGQRVTLRCSPRSGDLSVYWYQQSLDQGLQFLIQYYNGEERAKGNILERFSAQQFPDLHSELNLSSLELGDSALYFCASSVEQNTEAFFGQGTRLTVV.

CDR3 DNA: TGTGCCAGCAGCGTTGGGGCAGATGGAAACACCATATATTTT. This gives the protein CASSVGADGNTIYF. The chain carries TRBV9 and TRBJ1-3, with D maybe TRBD1 (5 bases). The CDR3 is made up of 14 amino acids. Trimming took off 2 bases at V and 3 bases at J, with 9 bases between the two ends. Germline V gives CDR1 SGDLS, CDR2 YYNGEE.

The V call is TRBV29-1, the J call TRBJ2-1; D ambiguous. From germline, CDR1 is SQVTM and CDR2 ANQGSEA. The CDR3 totals 13 residues. V was trimmed by 1 base and J by 7 bases, leaving 11 bases between them. The DNA of the CDR3 is TGCAGCGTTGAAGGAAATCAGTTAAATGAGCAGTTCTTC. This codes for CSVEGNQLNEQFF.

The chain has TRBV5-1 and TRBJ1-1, with TRBD1 matching 11 bases. The CDR3 has 16 residues. V shed 3 bases, J shed 1 base, and the junction held 5 bases outside the gene matches. CDR1 SGHRS and CDR2 YFSETQ come from the germline V gene. Written as DNA, the CDR3 is TGCGCCAGCAGCTCTGGACAGGGGGCGCGGAACACTGAAGCTTTCTTT. This encodes CASSSGQGARNTEAFF.

The chain combines TRBV27 with TRBJ2-7; D remains ambiguous. The germline V gene encodes CDR1 MNHEY and CDR2 SMNVEV (reference sequence). The V and J ends lost 4 bases and 0 bases respectively, with 13 bases between them. The CDR3 spans 15 residues. CDR3 loop: CASSSRGFSSYEQYF. The CDR3 coding sequence is TGTGCCAGCAGTTCCCGCGGATTCAGCTCCTACGAGCAGTACTTC.

The chain carries TRBV7-9 and TRBJ1-1, with 8 bases fitting TRBD1. The CDR3 is made up of 13 amino acids. From germline, CDR1 is SEHNR and CDR2 FQNEAQ (reference sequence). V lost 3 bases to trimming and J lost 4 bases; unmatched junction nucleotides: 1. CDR3 DNA sequence: TGTGCCAGCAGCTTGCAGGGGGCCACTGAAGCTTTCTTT. This encodes CASSLQGATEAFF.

The chain joins TRBV27 to TRBJ1-5, with TRBD1 as a possible D gene (6 bases). Trimming pared 5 bases from V and 5 bases from J, leaving 19 bases between. The length of the CDR3 is 16 residues. Germline V gene sequence: CDR1 MNHEY, CDR2 SMNVEV (reference sequence). In DNA, the CDR3 is TGTGCCAGCAGTCCCTCAGACAGGTTGGCCGATCAGCCCCAGCATTTT. This gives the protein CASSPSDRLADQPQHF.

The V call is TRBV19, the J call TRBJ2-7; 9 bases fit TRBD2. There are 15 residues in the CDR3. J was trimmed by 2 bases and V by 0 bases; bases with no gene match: 2. Germline CDR1 reads LNHDA; CDR2 reads SQIVND (reference sequence). CDR3 DNA: TGTGCCAGTAGTATAGATAGCGGGAGTCCCTACGAGCAGTACTTC. It is translated as CASSIDSGSPYEQYF.

This clone has only one observation. The chain combines TRBV5-1 with TRBJ1-4; 7 nucleotides match TRBD1. V shed 4 bases, J shed 6 bases, and the junction held 9 bases outside the gene matches. The CDR3 extends over 15 amino acids. CDR1 and CDR2 (germline): SGHRS, YFSETQ. CDR3 amino acids: CASSEGTAVYEKLFF. CDR3 bases: TGCGCCAGCAGCGAAGGGACAGCCGTCTATGAAAAACTGTTTTTT.

This chain connects TRBV28 to TRBJ1-2; D is perhaps TRBD1 (5 bases). The CDR3 runs 13 residues. The germline gives CDR1 MDHEN, CDR2 SYDVKM. Trimming stripped 1 base from V and 4 bases from J, with 7 bases between. The CDR3 loop reads CASSLLGPYGYTF. CDR3 DNA: TGTGCCAGCAGTTTATTGGGGCCCTATGGCTACACCTTC.